The clone carrying this T cell receptor beta chain has more than one count but fewer than ten. Its antigen is still unknown. The sequenced template was cDNA made from the entire isolated RNA. Assay used: immunoSEQ multiplex PCR; TCRdb lists only in-frame clones, some missing. The sample includes about 160,000 clones, approximately 8.7% of them seen just once. These data come from a study of beta chain features in type 1 diabetes. The junction had 4 bases not matched to a gene; V was cut back by 3 bases and J by 8 bases. The germline V gene has CDR1 GTSNPN and CDR2 SVGIG (reference sequence). The CDR3 is 13 residues long. Broader study findings: Type 1 diabetes patients had moderately but significantly shorter TCRB CDR3s in all four CD4+ subsets.

Material: central memory CD4+ T cells from blood. The TCR sequence derives from a woman in her thirties with type 1 diabetes. The chain joins TRBV30 to TRBJ1-4, with 9 bases that match TRBD1. The CDR3 coding sequence is TGTGCCTGGAGCGGGACAGGGCGGGAAAAACTGTTTTTT. It encodes CAWSGTGREKLFF.